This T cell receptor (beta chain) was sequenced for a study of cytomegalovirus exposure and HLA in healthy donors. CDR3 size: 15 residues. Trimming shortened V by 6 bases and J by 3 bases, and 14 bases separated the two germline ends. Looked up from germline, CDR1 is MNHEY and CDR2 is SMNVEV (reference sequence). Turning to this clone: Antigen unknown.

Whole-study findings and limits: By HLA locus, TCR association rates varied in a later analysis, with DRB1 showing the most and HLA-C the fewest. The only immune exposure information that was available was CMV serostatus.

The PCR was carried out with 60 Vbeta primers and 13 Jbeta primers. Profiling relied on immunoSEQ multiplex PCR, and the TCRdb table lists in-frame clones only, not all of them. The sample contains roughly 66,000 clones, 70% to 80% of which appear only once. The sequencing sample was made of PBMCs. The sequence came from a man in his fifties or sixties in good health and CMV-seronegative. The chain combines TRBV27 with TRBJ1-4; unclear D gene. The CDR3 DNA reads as TGTGCCAGCAGGCCCCACTACGGGGCTAATGAAAAACTGTTTTTT. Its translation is CASRPHYGANEKLFF.